There are a few counts of the clone carrying this TCR beta chain. This entry belongs to a study of blood T cell repertoires in COVID-19. At the level of the study: Specimens from acute and convalescent COVID-19 originated in the United States, Italy and Spain. The cDNA or gDNA used as material had been derived from T cells, B-cell-depleted T cells, or PBMCs.

Everyone who took part was about 18 to 89 years old, and they came from 20 to 25 US areas. Assignment of participants to cohorts was predicated upon participant-reported clinical history. CDR3 size: 16 residues. J was trimmed by 4 bases and V by 0 bases; bases with no gene match: 7. Germline-derived CDR1 and CDR2 are LGHNA and YNFKEQ. Method: immunoSEQ multiplex PCR; TCRdb's copy keeps in-frame clones and lacks some. The sample yields over 150,000 clones, around 84% seen once. This TCR was sampled from a man over 45 who had recovered from COVID-19. The chain recombines TRBV4-2 with TRBJ2-5; 8 bases map to TRBD2. Sequencing was carried out using PBMCs or T cells enriched from blood (not recorded which). CDR3 loop: CASSQDLSGGAETQYF. The CDR3 nucleotides read TGTGCCAGCAGCCAAGATCTTTCCGGGGGGGCAGAGACCCAGTACTTC.